Below, 26 T cell receptor beta chains from the same sample are listed, as sequenced in a study of shared clonotypes between healthy human individuals. The assay was immunoSEQ multiplex PCR, and TCRdb's table has in-frame clones only and misses some. Of about 2.1 million clones listed, under 95% are singletons. Naive CD8 cells were CD45RO-negative, positively selected for CCR7, excluding terminally differentiated effector memory CD45RA+ cells. The sequenced sample consisted of naive CD8+ T cells from PBMCs. The receptors derive from a man between 18 and 29 years old in good health. Some clones in this sample may be carry-over from other donors' samples.

The J gene is TRBJ2-3, the V gene TRBV23-1; weak D call: TRBD1 (5 bases). TRBV23-1 is an ORF, with its function uncertain. V lost 4 bases, J lost 0 bases, and 8 bases lay in between. The CDR3 length is 14 residues. The CDR3 DNA is TGCGCCAGCAGTCCAAACAGGAGCACAGATACGCAGTATTTT. This encodes CASSPNRSTDTQYF.

This chain joins TRBV28 and TRBJ2-7; D unclear. Germline CDR1 and CDR2: MDHEN and SYDVKM. The V end was cut by 10 bases, the J end by 5 bases, with 21 bases between. The CDR3 consists of 14 residues. The CDR3 here is CATGREHLRDEQYF. CDR3 DNA sequence: TGTGCCACCGGCCGAGAGCACCTACGCGACGAGCAGTACTTC.

V usage is TRBV7-8 and J usage is TRBJ2-7; weak D call: TRBD1 (5 bases). CDR1 SGHVS and CDR2 FQNEAQ come from the germline V gene. Trimming shortened V by 3 bases and J by 3 bases, and 15 bases separated the two germline ends. CDR3 length: 15 residues. CDR3 sequence (DNA): TGTGCCAGCAGCTTGCGCATCCAGGGATTCTACGAGCAGTACTTC. The encoded protein is CASSLRIQGFYEQYF.

This CDR3 is CASSSDRVGTGELFF. The CDR3 nucleotides are TGTGCCAGCAGTTCGGACAGGGTGGGCACCGGGGAGCTGTTTTTT. The chain employs TRBV6-5 and TRBJ2-2; 8 bases match TRBD1. V lost 4 bases and J lost 4; bases outside the gene matches: 5. The CDR3 contains 15 residues. In germline, CDR1 is MNHEY, CDR2 SVGAGI.

The chain links TRBV28 to TRBJ1-6, with D possibly TRBD1 on 6 matching bases. CDR3 length equals 17 residues. Trimming left V 3 bases short and J 7 bases short, with 19 bases between. The germline gives CDR1 MDHEN, CDR2 SYDVKM. The CDR3 sequence: CASSFRGGPNGNSPLHF. In DNA form, the CDR3 reads TGTGCCAGCAGTTTTCGTGGGGGCCCTAACGGGAATTCACCCCTCCACTTT.

This sequence joins TRBV6-5 and TRBJ1-1; the match to TRBD1 covers 9 bases. The length of the CDR3 is 15 residues. Germline lookup yields CDR1 MNHEY and CDR2 SVGAGI. The V gene end was trimmed by 2 bases and the J gene end by 0 bases; junction bases not matched to a gene: 1. The CDR3 nucleotides read TGTGCCAGCAGTTACCGGACAGGGGTGAACACTGAAGCTTTCTTT. Protein product: CASSYRTGVNTEAFF.

The rearrangement links TRBV28 to TRBJ1-5, with D unresolved. Germline V CDR1 and CDR2: MDHEN, SYDVKM. The V end was cut by 3 bases, the J end by 3 bases, with 15 bases between. This CDR3 is built from 16 residues. Here the CDR3 reads CASSFIGQAPNQPQHF. CDR3 DNA: TGTGCCAGCAGTTTTATTGGGCAAGCGCCCAATCAGCCCCAGCATTTT. The entire variable domain, with the rest obtained from reference TRBV28 and TRBJ1-5, is as follows: DVKVTQSSRYLVKRTGEKVFLECVQDMDHENMFWYRQDPGLGLRLIYFSYDVKMKEKGDIPEGYSVSREKKERFSLILESASTNQTSMYLCASSFIGQAPNQPQHFGDGTRLSIL.

The gene calls are TRBV10-3 and TRBJ2-3, with 11 bases fitting TRBD1. V lost 6 bases and J lost 6; bases outside the gene matches: 11. The CDR3 consists of 16 residues. Germline-derived CDR1 and CDR2 are ENHRY and SYGVKD. CDR3 loop: CAISTPGTGGADTQYF. The CDR3, as DNA: TGTGCCATCAGCACCCCCGGGACAGGGGGAGCGGATACGCAGTATTTT.

This sequence joins TRBV19 and TRBJ1-2, with 9 bases that match TRBD1. With 5 bases clipped from V and 0 bases from J, the junction kept 4 bases outside the gene matches. Germline loops: CDR1 LNHDA, CDR2 SQIVND (reference sequence). The CDR3 runs to 15 residues. The CDR3 here is CASSGRTGANYGYTF. The DNA for the CDR3 is TGTGCCAGTAGTGGGAGGACAGGGGCTAACTATGGCTACACCTTC.

The chain couples TRBV29-1 to TRBJ2-7, with 11 bases matching TRBD2. With V trimmed by 2 bases and J by 3 bases, 3 bases remained unmatched. Germline values: CDR1 SQVTM, CDR2 ANQGSEA. This CDR3 contains 14 residues. The CDR3 is CSVELTSGNYEQYF. The CDR3 coding sequence is TGCAGCGTTGAACTGACTAGCGGGAACTACGAGCAGTACTTC.

The chain couples TRBV7-9 to TRBJ1-5; weak D call: TRBD1 (5 bases). Germline CDR1 reads SEHNR; CDR2 reads FQNEAQ (reference sequence). Deletions cut 4 bases from V and 6 bases from J, with 7 bases between. The CDR3 length is 12 residues. Here the CDR3 reads CASSYDSQPQHF. The CDR3 nucleotides read TGTGCCAGCAGCTACGACAGTCAGCCCCAGCATTTT. Complete variable domain (other parts from reference TRBV7-9 and TRBJ1-5): DTGVSQNPRHKITKRGQNVTFRCDPISEHNRLYWYRQTLGQGPEFLTYFQNEAQLEKSRLLSDRFSAERPKGSFSTLEIQRTEQGDSAMYLCASSYDSQPQHFGDGTRLSIL.

A single count supports this clone. The chain has TRBV5-1 and TRBJ2-7; 9 bases match TRBD1. Unmatched junction bases numbered 11, after V lost 3 bases and J lost 7 bases. CDR3 length: 15 amino acids. The germline gives CDR1 SGHRS, CDR2 YFSETQ. The CDR3 here is CASSSPGQGKGEQYF. CDR3 DNA: TGCGCCAGCAGCTCGCCGGGACAGGGAAAGGGTGAGCAGTACTTC.

The rearrangement links TRBV27 to TRBJ2-7; D may be TRBD2 (6 bases). This CDR3 is 16 amino acids long. CDR1 and CDR2 from the germline V gene are MNHEY and SMNVEV (reference sequence). Trimming left V 4 bases short and J 7 bases short, with 23 bases between. CDR3 in DNA: TGTGCCAGCAGTTCCCTCCCTGCGGCCCCGGCGGGGGAGCAGTACTTC. This sequence encodes CASSSLPAAPAGEQYF.

A single count supports this clone. The chain carries TRBV28 and TRBJ1-3; D remains unclear. In germline, CDR1 is MDHEN, CDR2 SYDVKM. Trimming took off 3 bases at V and 4 bases at J, with 10 bases between the two ends. The length of the CDR3 is 14 residues. In nucleotides, the CDR3 is TGTGCCAGCAGTTTCGGCCCCTCCGGAAACACCATATATTTT. It specifies CASSFGPSGNTIYF.

The gene calls are TRBV7-9 and TRBJ2-1; possibly TRBD1 for D (6 bases). V shed 5 bases and J shed 4 bases, with 18 bases lying between them. CDR1 and CDR2 (germline): SEHNR, FQNEAQ (reference sequence). The CDR3 loop spans 16 amino acids. CDR3 in DNA: TGTGCCAGCAGCCCAGGGGTGGGGCAAAGGTACAATGAGCAGTTCTTC. It specifies CASSPGVGQRYNEQFF.

The chain couples TRBV7-2 to TRBJ2-5; 12 bases match TRBD1. The CDR3 is 16 amino acids. Germline V lookup: CDR1 SGHTA, CDR2 FQGNSA. With 5 bases clipped from V and 3 bases from J, the junction kept 7 bases outside the gene matches. The CDR3 sequence: CASSAPGQGAKETQYF. In DNA form, the CDR3 reads TGTGCCAGCAGCGCCCCGGGACAGGGGGCGAAAGAGACCCAGTACTTC.

V and J are TRBV4-1 and TRBJ2-1; the D is unclear. The CDR3 runs 12 residues. Per the germline V gene, CDR1 is MGHRA and CDR2 is YSYEKL. Between the trimmed V and J ends, which lost 3 bases and 15 bases, there was a span of 15 bases. The CDR3 DNA reads TGCGCCAGCAGCCAGGACCGGGCAAGGTGGTTCTTC. Translated, it gives CASSQDRARWFF.

This chain uses TRBV5-6 with TRBJ2-7; D not resolved. V was cut by 0 bases and J by 2 bases, with 9 bases left in between. CDR3 size: 14 residues. Per the germline V gene, CDR1 is SGHDT and CDR2 is YYEEEE. This chain's CDR3 is CASSLVRVPYEQYF. DNA of the CDR3: TGTGCCAGCAGCTTGGTCCGAGTACCCTACGAGCAGTACTTC.

A word on this clone: Other DNA sequences of this sample code for an identical CDR3. This chain connects TRBV5-1 to TRBJ2-7; D unclear. Germline assignment: CDR1 SGHRS and CDR2 YFSETQ. The CDR3 is 12 residues long. V shed 0 bases and J shed 4 bases, with 5 bases lying between them. The CDR3, as DNA: TGCGCCAGCAGCTTGGGTCATTACGAGCAGTACTTC. As protein: CASSLGHYEQYF.

V usage is TRBV5-6 and J usage is TRBJ2-7; D remains unclear. Germline-derived CDR1 and CDR2 are SGHDT and YYEEEE. The CDR3 runs to 15 residues. Between the trimmed V and J ends, which lost 1 base and 0 bases, there was a span of 11 bases. In DNA form, the CDR3 reads TGTGCCAGCAGCTTGTTGCCCCGGGCCTCCTACGAGCAGTACTTC. Its translation is CASSLLPRASYEQYF.

The rearrangement links TRBV27 to TRBJ2-7; 9 bases map to TRBD1. The CDR3 is made up of 13 amino acids. In germline, CDR1 is MNHEY, CDR2 SMNVEV (reference sequence). V gave up 6 bases and J gave up 4 bases; unmatched junction bases: 4. As DNA, the CDR3 is TGTGCCAGCAGGGACAGGGGACGGTACGAGCAGTACTTC. It yields the protein CASRDRGRYEQYF.

This sequence joins TRBV27 and TRBJ2-7, with D perhaps TRBD2 (5 bases). Germline CDR1 MNHEY, CDR2 SMNVEV (reference sequence). The CDR3 is 13 amino acids. V gave up 4 bases and J gave up 4 bases, with 11 bases separating them. The DNA of the CDR3 is TGTGCCAGCAGTTGGGGAGCCCAATACGAGCAGTACTTC. It encodes CASSWGAQYEQYF.

The chain employs TRBV11-2 and TRBJ2-4, with 9 bases lining up with TRBD1. The germline V gene has CDR1 SGHAT and CDR2 FQNNGV. The V and J ends lost 5 bases and 1 base, in that order; junction bases with no gene match: 3. This CDR3 is built from 15 residues. The CDR3 DNA follows: TGTGCCAGCAGCATCGGACAGGGGGCCAAAAACATTCAGTACTTC. Encoded protein: CASSIGQGAKNIQYF.

This clone was observed a few times. This chain uses TRBV11-1 with TRBJ1-1; 7 positions match TRBD1. Germline V gene data show CDR1 as SGHAT and CDR2 as FQDESV (reference sequence). With 1 base clipped from V and 4 bases from J, the junction kept 6 bases outside the gene matches. The CDR3 runs 15 residues. CDR3 DNA sequence: TGTGCCAGCAGCTTAGACCCCCAGGGGGGCACTGAAGCTTTCTTT. As protein: CASSLDPQGGTEAFF.

The chain couples TRBV27 to TRBJ2-1, with TRBD1 identical over 7 bases. This CDR3 has 18 residues. CDR1 is MNHEY and CDR2 is SMNVEV in the germline V gene (reference sequence). The J segment lost 5 bases and the V segment lost 5 bases, leaving 18 bases of the junction unmatched. The CDR3 sequence: CASSPRQGNYRRDNEQFF. The CDR3, as DNA: TGTGCCAGCAGTCCCCGACAGGGTAATTATAGAAGGGACAATGAGCAGTTCTTC.

The chain couples TRBV6-5 to TRBJ1-6, with D hard to call. The germline CDR1 and CDR2 sequences are MNHEY and SVGAGI. Trimming removed 2 bases at V and 5 bases at J, with 13 bases between. CDR3 length equals 16 residues. CDR3 residues: CASSYDVPGNNSPLHF. The CDR3 DNA follows: TGTGCCAGCAGTTACGATGTCCCGGGGAATAATTCACCCCTCCACTTT.